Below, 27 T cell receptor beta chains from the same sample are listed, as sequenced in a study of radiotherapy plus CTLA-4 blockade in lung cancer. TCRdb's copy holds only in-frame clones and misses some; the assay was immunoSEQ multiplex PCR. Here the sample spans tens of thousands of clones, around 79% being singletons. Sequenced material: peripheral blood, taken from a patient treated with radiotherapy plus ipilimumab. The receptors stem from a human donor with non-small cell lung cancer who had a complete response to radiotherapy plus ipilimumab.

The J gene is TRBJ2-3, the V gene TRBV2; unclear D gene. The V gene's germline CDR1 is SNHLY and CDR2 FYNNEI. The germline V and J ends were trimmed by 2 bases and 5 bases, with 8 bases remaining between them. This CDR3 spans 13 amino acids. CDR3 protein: CASSEQDGDTQYF. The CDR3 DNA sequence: TGTGCCAGCAGTGAACAGGATGGAGATACGCAGTATTTT.

CDR3 residues: CASSPETGYGYTF. For the CDR3, the DNA is TGTGCCAGCTCACCCGAAACCGGCTATGGCTACACCTTC. This sequence joins TRBV18 and TRBJ1-2; D uncertain. V lost 3 bases and J lost 4, with 9 bases in between. Germline lookup yields CDR1 KGHSH and CDR2 LQKENI. The CDR3 is 13 residues long.

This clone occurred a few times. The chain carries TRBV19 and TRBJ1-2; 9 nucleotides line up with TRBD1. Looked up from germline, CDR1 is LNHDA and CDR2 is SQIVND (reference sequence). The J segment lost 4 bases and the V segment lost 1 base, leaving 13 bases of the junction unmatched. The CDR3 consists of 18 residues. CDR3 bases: TGTGCCAGTAGTATAGGGGGACAGGGCGATTGGAGGGCCTATGGCTACACCTTC. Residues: CASSIGGQGDWRAYGYTF.

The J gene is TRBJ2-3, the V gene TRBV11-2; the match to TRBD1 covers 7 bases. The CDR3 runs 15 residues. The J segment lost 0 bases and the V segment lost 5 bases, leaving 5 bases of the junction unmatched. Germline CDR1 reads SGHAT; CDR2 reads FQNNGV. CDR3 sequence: CASSPRDRSTDTQYF. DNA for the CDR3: TGTGCCAGCAGCCCAAGGGACAGAAGCACAGATACGCAGTATTTT.

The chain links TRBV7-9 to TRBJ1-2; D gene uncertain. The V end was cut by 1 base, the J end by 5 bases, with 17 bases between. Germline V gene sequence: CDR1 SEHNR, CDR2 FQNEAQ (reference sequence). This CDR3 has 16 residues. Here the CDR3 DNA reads TGTGCCAGCAGCTTAGTTACTTTCGAGGGCGTTTATGGCTACACCTTC. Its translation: CASSLVTFEGVYGYTF.

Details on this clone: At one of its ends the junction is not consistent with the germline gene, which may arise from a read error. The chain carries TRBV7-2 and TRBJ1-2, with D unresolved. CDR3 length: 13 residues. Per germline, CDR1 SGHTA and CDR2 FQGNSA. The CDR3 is CASSLPVAGGYAF. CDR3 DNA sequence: TGTGCCAGCAGTCTCCCAGTCGCAGGTGGCTACGCCTTC.

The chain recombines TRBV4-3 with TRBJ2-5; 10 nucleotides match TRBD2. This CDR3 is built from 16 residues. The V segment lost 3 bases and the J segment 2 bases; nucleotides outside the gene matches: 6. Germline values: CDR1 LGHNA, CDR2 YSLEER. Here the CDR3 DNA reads TGCGCCAGCAGCCAGGGCGGGACTAGCGAACAAGAGACCCAGTACTTC. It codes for CASSQGGTSEQETQYF.

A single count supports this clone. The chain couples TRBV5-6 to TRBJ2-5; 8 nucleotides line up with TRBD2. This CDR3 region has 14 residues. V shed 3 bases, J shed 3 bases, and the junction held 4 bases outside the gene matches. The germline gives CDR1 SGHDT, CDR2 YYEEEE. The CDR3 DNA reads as TGTGCCAGCAGCTCCCGGGGGGGGGAAGAGACCCAGTACTTC. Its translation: CASSSRGGEETQYF. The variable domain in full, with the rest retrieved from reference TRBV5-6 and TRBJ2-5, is DAGVTQSPTHLIKTRGQQVTLRCSPKSGHDTVSWYQQALGQGPQFIFQYYEEEERQRGNFPDRFSGHQFPNYSSELNVNALLLGDSALYLCASSSRGGEETQYFGPGTRLLVL.

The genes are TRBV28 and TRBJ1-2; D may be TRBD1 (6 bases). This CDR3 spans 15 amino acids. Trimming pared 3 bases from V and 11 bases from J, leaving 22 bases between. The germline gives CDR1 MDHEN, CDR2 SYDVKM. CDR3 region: CASSFPHRERSWYTF. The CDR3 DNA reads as TGTGCCAGCAGTTTCCCACACAGGGAAAGGTCTTGGTACACCTTC.

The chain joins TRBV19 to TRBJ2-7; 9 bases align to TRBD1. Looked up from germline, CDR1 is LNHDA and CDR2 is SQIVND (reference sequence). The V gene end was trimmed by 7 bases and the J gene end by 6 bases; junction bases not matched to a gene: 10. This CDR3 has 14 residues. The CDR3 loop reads CASKARTGVGEQYF. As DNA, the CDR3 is TGTGCCAGTAAAGCGCGGACAGGGGTGGGCGAGCAGTACTTC.

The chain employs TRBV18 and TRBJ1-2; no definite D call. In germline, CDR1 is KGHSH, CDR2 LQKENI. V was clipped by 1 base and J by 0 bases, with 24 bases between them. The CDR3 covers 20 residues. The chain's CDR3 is CASSPLLNPVEGSSNYGYTF. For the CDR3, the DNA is TGTGCCAGCTCACCACTGCTGAACCCGGTAGAGGGATCTTCTAACTATGGCTACACCTTC.

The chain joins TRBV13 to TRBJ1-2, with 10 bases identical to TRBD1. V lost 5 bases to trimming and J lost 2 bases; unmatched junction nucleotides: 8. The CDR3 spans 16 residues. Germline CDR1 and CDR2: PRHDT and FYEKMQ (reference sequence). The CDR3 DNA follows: TGTGCCAGCAGCCGTCAGGGACAGGGGTTCAACTATGGCTACACCTTC. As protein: CASSRQGQGFNYGYTF. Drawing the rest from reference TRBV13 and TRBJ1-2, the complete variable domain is AAGVIQSPRHLIKEKRETATLKCYPIPRHDTVYWYQQGPGQDPQFLISFYEKMQSDKGSIPDRFSAQQFSDYHSELNMSSLELGDSALYFCASSRQGQGFNYGYTFGSGTRLTVV.

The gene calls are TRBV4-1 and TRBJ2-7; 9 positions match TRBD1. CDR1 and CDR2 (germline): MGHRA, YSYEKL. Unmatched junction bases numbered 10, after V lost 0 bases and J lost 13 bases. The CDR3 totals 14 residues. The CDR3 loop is CASSQEGTGPIFYV. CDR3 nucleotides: TGCGCCAGCAGCCAAGAAGGGACAGGGCCTATATTTTACGTC.

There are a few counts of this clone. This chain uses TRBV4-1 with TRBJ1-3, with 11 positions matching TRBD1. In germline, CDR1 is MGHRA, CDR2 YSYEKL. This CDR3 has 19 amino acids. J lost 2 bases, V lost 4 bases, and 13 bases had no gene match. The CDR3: CASSLPTPGQGATGNTIYF. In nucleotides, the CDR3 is TGCGCCAGCAGCCTTCCAACGCCAGGACAGGGGGCGACTGGAAACACCATATATTTT.

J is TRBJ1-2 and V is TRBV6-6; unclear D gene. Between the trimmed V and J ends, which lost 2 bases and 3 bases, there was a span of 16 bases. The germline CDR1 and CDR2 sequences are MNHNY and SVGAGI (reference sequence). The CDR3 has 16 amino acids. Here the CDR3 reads CASSYSLINLDYGYTF. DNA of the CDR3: TGTGCCAGCAGTTACAGTCTAATAAACCTTGACTATGGCTACACCTTC.

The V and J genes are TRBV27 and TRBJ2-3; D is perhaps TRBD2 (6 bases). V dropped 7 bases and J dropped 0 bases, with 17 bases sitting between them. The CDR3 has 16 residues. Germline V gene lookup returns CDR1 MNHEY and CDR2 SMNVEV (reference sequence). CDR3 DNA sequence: TGTGCCAGCATTCGTACCCCGGGACTGAGCACAGATACGCAGTATTTT. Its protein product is CASIRTPGLSTDTQYF.

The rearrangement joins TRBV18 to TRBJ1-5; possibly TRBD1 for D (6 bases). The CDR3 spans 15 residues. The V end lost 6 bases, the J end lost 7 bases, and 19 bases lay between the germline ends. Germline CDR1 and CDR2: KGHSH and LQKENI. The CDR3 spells CASSPGRVQGQPQHF. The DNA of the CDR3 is TGTGCCAGCTCCCCCGGACGGGTGCAGGGGCAGCCCCAGCATTTT.

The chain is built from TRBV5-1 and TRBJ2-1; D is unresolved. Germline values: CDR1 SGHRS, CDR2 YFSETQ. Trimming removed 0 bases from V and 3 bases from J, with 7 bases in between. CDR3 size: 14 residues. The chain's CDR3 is CASSLGGDYNEQFF. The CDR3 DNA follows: TGCGCCAGCAGCTTGGGCGGAGACTACAATGAGCAGTTCTTC.

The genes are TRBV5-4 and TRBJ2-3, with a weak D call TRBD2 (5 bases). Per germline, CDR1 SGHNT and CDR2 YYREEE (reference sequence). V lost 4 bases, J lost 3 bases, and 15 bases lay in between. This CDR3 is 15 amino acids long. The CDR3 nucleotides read TGTGCCAGCAGCCCCCTCGCGGGTGGGACAGATACGCAGTATTTT. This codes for CASSPLAGGTDTQYF.

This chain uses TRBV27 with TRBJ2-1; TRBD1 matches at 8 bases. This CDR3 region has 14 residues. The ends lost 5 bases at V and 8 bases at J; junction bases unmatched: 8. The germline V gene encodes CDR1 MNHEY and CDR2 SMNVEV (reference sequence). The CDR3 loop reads CASSPWTGSDEQFF. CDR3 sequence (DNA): TGTGCCAGCAGTCCCTGGACAGGGTCCGATGAGCAGTTCTTC.

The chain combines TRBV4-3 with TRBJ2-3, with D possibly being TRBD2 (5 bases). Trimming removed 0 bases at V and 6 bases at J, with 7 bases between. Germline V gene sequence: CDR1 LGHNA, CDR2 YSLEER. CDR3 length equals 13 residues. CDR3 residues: CASSQELADTQYF. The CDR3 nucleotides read TGCGCCAGCAGCCAAGAATTAGCGGATACGCAGTATTTT.

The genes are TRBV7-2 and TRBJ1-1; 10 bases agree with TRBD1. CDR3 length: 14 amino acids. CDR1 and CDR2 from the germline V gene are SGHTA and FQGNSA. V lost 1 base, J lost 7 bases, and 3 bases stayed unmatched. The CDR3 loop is CASSLGGQGLEAFF. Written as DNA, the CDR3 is TGTGCCAGCAGCTTAGGGGGACAGGGGCTTGAAGCTTTCTTT.

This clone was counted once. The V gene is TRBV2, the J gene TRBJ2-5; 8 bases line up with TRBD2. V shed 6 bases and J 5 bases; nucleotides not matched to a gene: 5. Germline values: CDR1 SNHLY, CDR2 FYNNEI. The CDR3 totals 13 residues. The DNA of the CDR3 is TGTGCCAGCAGGCAGCGGGGGTTGGAGACCCAGTACTTC. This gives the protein CASRQRGLETQYF.

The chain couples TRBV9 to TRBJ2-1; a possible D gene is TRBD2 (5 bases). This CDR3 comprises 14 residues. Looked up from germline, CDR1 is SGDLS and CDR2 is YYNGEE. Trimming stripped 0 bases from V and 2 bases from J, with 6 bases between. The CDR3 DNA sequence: TGTGCCAGCAGCGTAGAGACTACCTACAATGAGCAGTTCTTC. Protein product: CASSVETTYNEQFF.

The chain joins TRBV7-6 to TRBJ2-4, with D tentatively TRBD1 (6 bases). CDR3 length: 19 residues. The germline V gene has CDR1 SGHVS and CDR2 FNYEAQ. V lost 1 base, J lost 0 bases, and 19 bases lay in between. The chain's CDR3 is CASSLEARGTDLAKNIQYF. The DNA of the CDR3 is TGTGCCAGCAGCTTAGAGGCGAGGGGGACGGATCTAGCCAAAAACATTCAGTACTTC.

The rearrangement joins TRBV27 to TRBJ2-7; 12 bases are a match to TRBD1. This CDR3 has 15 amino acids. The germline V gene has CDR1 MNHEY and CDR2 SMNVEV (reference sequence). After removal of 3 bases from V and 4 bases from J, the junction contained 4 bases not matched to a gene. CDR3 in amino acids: CASSFWDRGRYEQYF. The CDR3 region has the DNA TGTGCCAGCAGTTTTTGGGACAGGGGGCGATACGAGCAGTACTTC.

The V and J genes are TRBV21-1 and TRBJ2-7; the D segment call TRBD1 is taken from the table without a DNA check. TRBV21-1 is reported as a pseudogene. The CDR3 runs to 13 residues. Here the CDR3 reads CASSSPRERVQYV. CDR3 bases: TGTGCCAGCAGCAGTCCCAGGGAACGCGTGCAGTACGTC.